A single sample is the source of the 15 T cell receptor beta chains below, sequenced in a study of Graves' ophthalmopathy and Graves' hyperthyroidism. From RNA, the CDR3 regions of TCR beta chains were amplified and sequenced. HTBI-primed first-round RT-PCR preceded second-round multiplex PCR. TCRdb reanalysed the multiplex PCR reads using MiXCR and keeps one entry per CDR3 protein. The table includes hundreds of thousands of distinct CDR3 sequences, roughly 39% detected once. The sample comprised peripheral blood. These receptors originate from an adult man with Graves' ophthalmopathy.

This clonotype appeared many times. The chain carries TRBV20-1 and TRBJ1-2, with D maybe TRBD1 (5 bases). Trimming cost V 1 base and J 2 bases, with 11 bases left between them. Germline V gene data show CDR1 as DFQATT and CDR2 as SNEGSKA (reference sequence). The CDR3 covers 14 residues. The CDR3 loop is CSARVGDLNYGYTF. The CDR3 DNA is TGCAGTGCTAGAGTTGGGGACCTAAACTATGGCTACACCTTC.

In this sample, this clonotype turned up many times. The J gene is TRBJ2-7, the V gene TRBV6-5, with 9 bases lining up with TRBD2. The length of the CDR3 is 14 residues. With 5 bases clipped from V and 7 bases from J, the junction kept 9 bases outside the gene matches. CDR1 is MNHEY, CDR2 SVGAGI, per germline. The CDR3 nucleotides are TGTGCCAGCAGTCAGCCGGGACTAGCTAGGGAGCAGTACTTC. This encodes CASSQPGLAREQYF.

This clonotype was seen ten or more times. The CDR3 DNA reads as TGTGCCAGCAGCGTAGAGAGTGGGGAAGGGTACACTGAAGCTTTCTTT. As protein: CASSVESGEGYTEAFF. V is TRBV9 and J is TRBJ1-1; D gene ambiguous. V lost 0 bases and J 3 bases, leaving 15 bases between the germline ends. The CDR3 contains 16 residues. Germline V lookup: CDR1 SGDLS, CDR2 YYNGEE.

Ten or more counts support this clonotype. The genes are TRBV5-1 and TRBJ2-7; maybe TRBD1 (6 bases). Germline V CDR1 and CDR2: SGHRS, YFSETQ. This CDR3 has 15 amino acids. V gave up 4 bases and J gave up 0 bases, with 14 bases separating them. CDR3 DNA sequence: TGCGCCAGCAGCCACCGGACAGTTAGCTCCTACGAGCAGTACTTC. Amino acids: CASSHRTVSSYEQYF.

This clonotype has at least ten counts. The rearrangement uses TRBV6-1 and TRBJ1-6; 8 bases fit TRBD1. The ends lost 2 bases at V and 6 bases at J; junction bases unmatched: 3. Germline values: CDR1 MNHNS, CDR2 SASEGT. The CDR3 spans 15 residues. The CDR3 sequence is CASSESGQGNSPLHF. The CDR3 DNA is TGTGCCAGCAGTGAATCCGGACAGGGTAATTCACCCCTCCACTTT.

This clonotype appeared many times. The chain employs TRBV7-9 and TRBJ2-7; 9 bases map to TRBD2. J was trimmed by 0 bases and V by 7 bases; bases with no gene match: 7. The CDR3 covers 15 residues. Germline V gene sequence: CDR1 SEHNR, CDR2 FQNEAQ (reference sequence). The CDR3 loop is CASTFLAGSSYEQYF. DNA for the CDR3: TGTGCCAGCACCTTCCTAGCGGGATCCTCCTACGAGCAGTACTTC.

CDR3 region: CASSSQGEDTQYF. As DNA, the CDR3 is TGTGCCAGCAGCTCACAGGGAGAAGATACGCAGTATTTT. The chain carries TRBV7-9 and TRBJ2-3, with D possibly matching TRBD1 (6 bases). This CDR3 is built from 13 residues. Per germline, CDR1 SEHNR and CDR2 FQNEAQ (reference sequence). With 4 bases removed from V and 5 bases from J, the gap between germline ends came to 10 bases.

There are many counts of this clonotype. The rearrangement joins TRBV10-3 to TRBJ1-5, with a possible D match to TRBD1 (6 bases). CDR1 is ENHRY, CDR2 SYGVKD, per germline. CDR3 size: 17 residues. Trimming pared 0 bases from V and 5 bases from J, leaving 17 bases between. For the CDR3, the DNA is TGTGCCATCAGTGAGTCTTGGGGACAAGGGAAGCATCAGCCCCAGCATTTT. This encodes CAISESWGQGKHQPQHF.

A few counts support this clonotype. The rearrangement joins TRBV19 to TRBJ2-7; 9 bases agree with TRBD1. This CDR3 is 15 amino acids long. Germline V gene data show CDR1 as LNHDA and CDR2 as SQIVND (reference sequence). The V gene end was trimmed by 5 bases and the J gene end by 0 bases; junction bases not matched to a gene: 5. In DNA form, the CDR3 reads TGTGCCAGTAGTGCAGGGACAGGGAGCTCCTACGAGCAGTACTTC. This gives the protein CASSAGTGSSYEQYF.

CDR3 nucleotides: TGCGCCAGCAGCCCCCCTCAGAAAGCCTACGAGCAGTACTTC. Amino acids: CASSPPQKAYEQYF. The rearrangement links TRBV5-1 to TRBJ2-7; D gene unclear. The CDR3 extends over 14 amino acids. V dropped 4 bases and J dropped 2 bases, with 13 bases sitting between them. The germline V gene encodes CDR1 SGHRS and CDR2 YFSETQ.

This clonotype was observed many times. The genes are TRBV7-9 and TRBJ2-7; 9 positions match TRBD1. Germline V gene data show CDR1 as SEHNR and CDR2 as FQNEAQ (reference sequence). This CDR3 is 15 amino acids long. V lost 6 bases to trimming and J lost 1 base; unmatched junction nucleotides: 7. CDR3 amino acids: CASSTTGTGSYEQYF. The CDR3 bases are TGTGCCAGCAGTACGACCGGGACAGGGTCCTACGAGCAGTACTTC.

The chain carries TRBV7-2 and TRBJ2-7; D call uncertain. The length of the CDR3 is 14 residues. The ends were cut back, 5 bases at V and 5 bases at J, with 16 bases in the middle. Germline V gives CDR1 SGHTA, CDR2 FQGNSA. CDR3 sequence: CASSQFGAQNEQYF. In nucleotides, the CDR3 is TGTGCCAGCAGCCAGTTCGGCGCGCAGAACGAGCAGTACTTC.

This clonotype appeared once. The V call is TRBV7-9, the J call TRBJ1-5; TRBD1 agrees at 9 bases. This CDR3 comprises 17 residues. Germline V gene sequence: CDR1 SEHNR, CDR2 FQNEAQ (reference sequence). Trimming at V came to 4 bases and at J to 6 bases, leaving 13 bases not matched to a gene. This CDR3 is CASSSSSGDRVTQPQHF. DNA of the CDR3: TGTGCCAGCAGCTCGAGCTCTGGGGACAGGGTCACTCAGCCCCAGCATTTT.

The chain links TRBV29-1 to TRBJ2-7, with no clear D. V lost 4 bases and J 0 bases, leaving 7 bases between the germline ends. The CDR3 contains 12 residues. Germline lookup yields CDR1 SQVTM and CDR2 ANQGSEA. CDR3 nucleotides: TGCAGCGTTGCCGACACCTCCTACGAGCAGTACTTC. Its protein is CSVADTSYEQYF.

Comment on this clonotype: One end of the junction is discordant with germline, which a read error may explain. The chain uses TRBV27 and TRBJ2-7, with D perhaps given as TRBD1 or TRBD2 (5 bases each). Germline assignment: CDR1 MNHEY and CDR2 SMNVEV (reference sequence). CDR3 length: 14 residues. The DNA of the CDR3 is TGTGTCAGCAGTTCGCCGGGGCCCTCCTACGAGCAGTACTTC. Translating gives CVSSSPGPSYEQYF.